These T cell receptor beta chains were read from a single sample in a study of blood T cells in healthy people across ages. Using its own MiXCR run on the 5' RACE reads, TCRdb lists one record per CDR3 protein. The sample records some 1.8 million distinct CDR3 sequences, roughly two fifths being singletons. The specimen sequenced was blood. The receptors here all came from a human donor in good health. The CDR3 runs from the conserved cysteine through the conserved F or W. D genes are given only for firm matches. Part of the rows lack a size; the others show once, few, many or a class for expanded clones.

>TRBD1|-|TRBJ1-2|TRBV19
TGTGCCAGTAGTATACAGGGACAGGACGCTAACTATGGCTACACCTTC
CASSIQGQDANYGYTF
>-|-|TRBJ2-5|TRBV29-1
TGCAGCGCGGGTCAACAGGTAGACCAAGAGACCCAGTACTTC
CSAGQQVDQETQYF
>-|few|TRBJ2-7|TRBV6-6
TGTGCCAGCAGTTACAGCTCGAACGAGCAGTACTTC
CASSYSSNEQYF
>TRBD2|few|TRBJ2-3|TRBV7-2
TGTGCCAGCAGCCCACCCCTAGCGGGGGGGGGCACAGATACGCAGTATTTT
CASSPPLAGGGTDTQYF
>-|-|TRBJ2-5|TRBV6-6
TGTGCCAGCAGCGGAGGAGGGTTAACCCAGTACTTC
CASSGGGLTQYF
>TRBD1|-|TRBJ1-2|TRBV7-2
TGTGCCAGCAGCTATGGACAGGGTGGCTACACCTTC
CASSYGQGGYTF
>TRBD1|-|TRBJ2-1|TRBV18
TGTGCCAGCTCACAGGGACAGGGGAACAATGAGCAGTTCTTC
CASSQGQGNNEQFF
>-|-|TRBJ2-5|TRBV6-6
TGTGCCAACAGACCTAATGAGGAGACCCAGTACTTC
CANRPNEETQYF
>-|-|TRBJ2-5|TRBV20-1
TGCAGTGCTAGAGATCTCCGGGGGGCGGGTGAGCAGTACTTC
CSARDLRGAGEQYF
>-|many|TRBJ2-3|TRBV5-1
TGCGCCAGCTATATCGGTAACCTGAGGACAGATACGCAGTATTTT
CASYIGNLRTDTQYF
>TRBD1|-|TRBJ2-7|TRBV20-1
TGCAGTGCTAGAGATCGGGACAGGGTCTCCTACGAGCAGTACTTC
CSARDRDRVSYEQYF
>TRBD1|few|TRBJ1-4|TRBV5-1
TGCGCCAGCAGCTTGGGGACAGGAAGAGAAAAACTGTTTTTT
CASSLGTGREKLFF
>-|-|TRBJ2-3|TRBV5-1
TGCGCCAGCAGCTGGGGACCAGCAAACACAGATACGCAGTATTTT
CASSWGPANTDTQYF
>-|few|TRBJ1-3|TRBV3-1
TGTGCCAGCAGCCAAGAGGGAGTTGGAAACACCATATATTTT
CASSQEGVGNTIYF
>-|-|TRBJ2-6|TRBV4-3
TGCGCCAGCAGCTACCGGGACCGCGGGGCTGGGGCCAACGTCCTGACTTTC
CASSYRDRGAGANVLTF
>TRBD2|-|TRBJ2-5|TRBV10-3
TGTGCCATCATGGGTAGCGGGGGGCTTTCAGAGACCCAGTACTTC
CAIMGSGGLSETQYF
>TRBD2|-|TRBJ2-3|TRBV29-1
TGCAGCGCCCGGACTGGCGGGGGGGCCGCAGATACGCAGTATTTT
CSARTGGGAADTQYF
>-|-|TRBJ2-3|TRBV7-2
TGTGCCAGCAGCTTAGACATGGGGGAGACAGATACGCAGTATTTT
CASSLDMGETDTQYF
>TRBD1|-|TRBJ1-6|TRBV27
TGTGCCAGCAGTATAGGGACAGGAATAAGTTCACCCCTCCACTTT
CASSIGTGISSPLHF
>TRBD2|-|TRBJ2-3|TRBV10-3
TGTGCCATCAGTGATTTTTGGGGGGGGGATACGCAGTATTTT
CAISDFWGGDTQYF
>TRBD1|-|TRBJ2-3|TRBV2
TGTGCCAGCAGTGCGGACAGGGCAGTAACAGATACGCAGTATTTT
CASSADRAVTDTQYF
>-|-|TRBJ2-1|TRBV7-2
TGTGCCAGCAGCTTGAGTCGGCAAAATGAGCAGTTCTTC
CASSLSRQNEQFF
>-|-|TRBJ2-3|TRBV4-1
TGCGCCAGCAGCCAAGTCTTAAAGGACGGAGATACGCAGTATTTT
CASSQVLKDGDTQYF
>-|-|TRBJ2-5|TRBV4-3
TGCGCCAGCAGCCAAGATCATCCAGGGCGCCGGGAGACCCAGTACTTC
CASSQDHPGRRETQYF
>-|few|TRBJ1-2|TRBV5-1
TGCGCCAGCAGCTTGGAAATGGCTTCCTGGAGCTATGGCTACACCTTC
CASSLEMASWSYGYTF
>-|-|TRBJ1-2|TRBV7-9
TGTGCCAGCAACACAGGTTGGCGTGGCTACACCTTC
CASNTGWRGYTF
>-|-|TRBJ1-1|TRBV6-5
TGTGCCAGCAACATGTTAGCTTTCTTT
CASNMLAFF
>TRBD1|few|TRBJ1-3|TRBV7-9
TGTGCCAGCAGCTTAGGGGACGACAGGGCGTATGGAAACACCATATATTTT
CASSLGDDRAYGNTIYF
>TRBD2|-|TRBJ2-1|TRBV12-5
TGTGCTAGTGGTCGGACTAGCGGGGGGATTTACAATGAGCAGTTCTTC
CASGRTSGGIYNEQFF
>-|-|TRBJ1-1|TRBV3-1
TGTGCCAGCAGCCAAGAGAACTTGGGAGCTTTCTTT
CASSQENLGAFF
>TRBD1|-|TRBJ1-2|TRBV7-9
TGTGCCAGCAGCGTCGGGACAGGGCGTTCGGATTATGGCTACACCTTC
CASSVGTGRSDYGYTF
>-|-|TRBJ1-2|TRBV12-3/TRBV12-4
TGTGCCAGCAGTTTAGCGACGTGGGGTCTTGATGGCTACACCTTC
CASSLATWGLDGYTF
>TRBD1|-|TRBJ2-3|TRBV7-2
TGTGCCAGCAGCTCGCGACAGGGGGCAGATGCGCAGTATTTT
CASSSRQGADAQYF